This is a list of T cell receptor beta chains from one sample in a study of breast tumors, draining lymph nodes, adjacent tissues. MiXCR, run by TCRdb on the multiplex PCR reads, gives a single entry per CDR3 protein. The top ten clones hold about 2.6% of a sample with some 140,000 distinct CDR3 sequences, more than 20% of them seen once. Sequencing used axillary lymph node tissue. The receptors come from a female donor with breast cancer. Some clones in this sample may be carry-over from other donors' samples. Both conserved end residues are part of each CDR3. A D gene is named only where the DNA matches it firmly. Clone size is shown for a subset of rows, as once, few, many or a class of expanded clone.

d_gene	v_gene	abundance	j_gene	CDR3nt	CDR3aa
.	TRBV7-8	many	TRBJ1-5	TGTGCCAGCAGCTCCACGGATCAGCCCCAGCATTTT	CASSSTDQPQHF
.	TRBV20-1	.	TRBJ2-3	TGCGATGCTAGAGACGGACGAGCTACAGATACGCAGTATTTT	CDARDGRATDTQYF
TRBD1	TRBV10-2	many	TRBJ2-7	TGCGCCAGCAGTGCAATCGGGACAGAAGTTTCCTACGAGCAGTACTTC	CASSAIGTEVSYEQYF
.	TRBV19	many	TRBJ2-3	TGTGCCAGCAGAACTTCAGCGACAGATACGCAGTATTTT	CASRTSATDTQYF
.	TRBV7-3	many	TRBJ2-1	TGTGCCAGCAGCTTGAACAGAAACAATGAGCAGTTCTTC	CASSLNRNNEQFF
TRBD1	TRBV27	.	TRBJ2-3	TGTGCCAGCAGTAACAGGGGAGGCACAGATACGCAGTATTTT	CASSNRGGTDTQYF
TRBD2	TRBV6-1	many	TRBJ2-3	TGTGCCAGCAGGCTAGCGGGAGGCACAGATACGCAGTATTTT	CASRLAGGTDTQYF
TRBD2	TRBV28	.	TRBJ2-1	TGTGCCAGCAGTGTCCACCTACTTAGCGGGAGGGAAAACAATGAGCAGTTCTTC	CASSVHLLSGRENNEQFF
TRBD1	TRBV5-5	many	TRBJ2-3	TGTGCCAGCAGCCTCGACAGGGTGAGCACAGATACGCAGTATTTT	CASSLDRVSTDTQYF
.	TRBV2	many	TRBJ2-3	TGTGCCAGCAGTGTAGGGGGCACAGATACGCAGTATTTT	CASSVGGTDTQYF
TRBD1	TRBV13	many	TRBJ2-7	TGTGCCAGCAGCCGTAGACAGGGGATATACGAGCAGTACTTC	CASSRRQGIYEQYF
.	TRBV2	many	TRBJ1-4	TGTGCCAGCCGCGGCAGCAGAAATGAAAAACTGTTTTTT	CASRGSRNEKLFF
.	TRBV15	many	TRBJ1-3	TGTGCCACCAGTAATGACAGGTTTTCGGGAAACACCATATATTTT	CATSNDRFSGNTIYF